The source of this T cell receptor (beta chain) is a study of PD-1 blockade in classical Hodgkin lymphoma. Clones were sequenced by immunoSEQ multiplex PCR, and TCRdb holds only the in-frame ones, with some missing. Among approximately 14,000 clones listed, more than 75% were seen once. J lost 3 bases, V lost 7 bases, and 5 bases had no gene match. The CDR3 contains 14 residues. The V gene's germline CDR1 is LNHDA and CDR2 SQIVND (reference sequence). With no exception, relapse followed autologous stem cell transplantation in all patients, and brentuximab vedotin exposure varied. Here the sequenced sample was peripheral blood mononuclear cells (PBMCs), taken at baseline. This receptor was obtained from a human donor with classical Hodgkin lymphoma. This rearrangement joins TRBV19 to TRBJ2-5, with 10 bases aligning to TRBD2. The CDR3 spells CASNGLAGEETQYF. CDR3 nucleotide sequence: TGTGCCAGTAACGGGCTAGCGGGAGAAGAGACCCAGTACTTC.